The T cell receptor beta chain described here comes from a study of beta chain features in type 1 diabetes. Findings and limits, study-wide: Type 1 diabetes patients had TCRB CDR3s that were shorter (moderately but significantly so) in all four CD4+ subsets. Comparison showed that naive, central memory and Treg TCRB repertoires appeared more similar among patients than among healthy donors.

Sequencing targeted expressed TCRB transcripts, as all isolated RNA had been reverse transcribed. Generated by immunoSEQ multiplex PCR, the TCRdb table keeps only in-frame clones and is missing some. There are 350,000 to 400,000 clones in the sample; roughly 12% occur only once, and roughly 0.0097% lies in the top ten. On this clone: Its antigen is undetermined.

Sorted populations all had greater than 95% purity. Sample: naive CD4+ T cells from blood. The TCR was taken from a woman aged 18 to 35 with type 1 diabetes.

This CDR3 is CASSEQGISYEQYF. The CDR3 nucleotides read TGTGCCAGCAGTGAGCAGGGGATTTCCTACGAGCAGTACTTC. V usage is TRBV2 and J usage is TRBJ2-7; maybe TRBD1 (6 bases). CDR3 length: 14 residues. V lost 3 bases to trimming and J lost 1 base, with 10 bases between them. CDR1 is SNHLY, CDR2 FYNNEI, per germline.